The clone carrying this T cell receptor beta chain was found once. Its specificity is unknown. The CDR3 has 11 amino acids. Germline CDR1 reads DFQATT; CDR2 reads SNEGSKA (reference sequence). Trimming cost V 8 bases and J 9 bases, with 16 bases left between them. This entry belongs to a study of tumor and adjacent non-tumor tissue in lung cancer. A modified ARM-PCR protocol with three rounds of nested PCR amplified TCRbeta. MiXCR was run by TCRdb on the multiplex PCR reads, yielding one entry per CDR3 protein. In the table there are about 200,000 distinct CDR3 sequences, 71% of which are singletons. The study's findings and limits: Tumor tissue had significantly higher TCR diversity than normal lung.

RNA was extracted from bulk tissue without any cell sorting. The source is a man between 60 and 75 years old with non-small cell lung cancer. Source material: lung tumor tissue. V and J are TRBV20-1 and TRBJ1-2; no reliable D call. The CDR3 bases are TGCAGTCCGACCTGGATAGCATGCTACACCTTC. This gives the protein CSPTWIACYTF.